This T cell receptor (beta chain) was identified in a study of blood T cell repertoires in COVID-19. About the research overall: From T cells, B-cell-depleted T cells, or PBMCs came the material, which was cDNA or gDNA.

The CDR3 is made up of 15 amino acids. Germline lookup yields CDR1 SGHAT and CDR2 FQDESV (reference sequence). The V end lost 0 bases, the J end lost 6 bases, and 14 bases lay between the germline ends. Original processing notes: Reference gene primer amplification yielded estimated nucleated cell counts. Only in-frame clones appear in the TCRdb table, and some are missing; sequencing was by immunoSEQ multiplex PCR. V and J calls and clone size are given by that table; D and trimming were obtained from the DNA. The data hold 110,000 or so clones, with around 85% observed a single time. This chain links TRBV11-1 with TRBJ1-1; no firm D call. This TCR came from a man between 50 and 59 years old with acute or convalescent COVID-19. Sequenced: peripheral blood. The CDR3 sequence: CASSLALPGRSEAFF. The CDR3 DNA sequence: TGTGCCAGCAGCTTAGCGCTCCCGGGGAGATCTGAAGCTTTCTTT.